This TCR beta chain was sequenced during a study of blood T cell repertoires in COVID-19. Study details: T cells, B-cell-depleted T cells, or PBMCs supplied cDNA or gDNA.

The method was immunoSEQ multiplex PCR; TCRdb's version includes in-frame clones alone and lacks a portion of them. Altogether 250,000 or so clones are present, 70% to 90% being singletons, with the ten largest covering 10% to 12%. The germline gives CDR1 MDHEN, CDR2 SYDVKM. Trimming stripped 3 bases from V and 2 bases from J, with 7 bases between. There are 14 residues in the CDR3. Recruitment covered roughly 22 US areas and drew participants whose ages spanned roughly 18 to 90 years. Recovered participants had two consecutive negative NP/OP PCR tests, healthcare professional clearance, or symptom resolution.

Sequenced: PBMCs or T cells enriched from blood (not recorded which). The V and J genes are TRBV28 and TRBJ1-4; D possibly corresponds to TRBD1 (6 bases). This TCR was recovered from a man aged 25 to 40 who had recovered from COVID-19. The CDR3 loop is CASSFRGTNEKLFF. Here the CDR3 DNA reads TGTGCCAGCAGTTTTAGGGGGACTAATGAAAAACTGTTTTTT.